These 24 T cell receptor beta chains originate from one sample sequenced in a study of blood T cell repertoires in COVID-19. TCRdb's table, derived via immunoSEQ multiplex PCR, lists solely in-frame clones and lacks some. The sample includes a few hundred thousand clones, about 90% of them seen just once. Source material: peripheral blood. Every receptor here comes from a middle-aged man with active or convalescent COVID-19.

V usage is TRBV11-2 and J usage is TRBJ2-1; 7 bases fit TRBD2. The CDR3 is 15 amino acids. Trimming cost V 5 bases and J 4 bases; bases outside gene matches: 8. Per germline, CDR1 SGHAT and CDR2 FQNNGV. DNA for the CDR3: TGTGCCAGCAGCCTTGGGGGGGTAGCTTACAATGAGCAGTTCTTC. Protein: CASSLGGVAYNEQFF. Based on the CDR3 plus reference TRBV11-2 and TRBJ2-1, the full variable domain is EAGVAQSPRYKIIEKRQSVAFWCNPISGHATLYWYQQILGQGPKLLIQFQNNGVVDDSQLPKDRFSAERLKGVDSTLKIQPAKLEDSAVYLCASSLGGVAYNEQFFGPGTRLTVL.

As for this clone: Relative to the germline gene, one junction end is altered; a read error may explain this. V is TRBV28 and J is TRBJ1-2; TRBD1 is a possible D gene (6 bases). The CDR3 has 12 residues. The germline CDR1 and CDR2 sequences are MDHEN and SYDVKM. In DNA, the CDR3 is TGTGCCAGTAGTTCAGAAGGGACAAGCTACACCTTC. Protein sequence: CASSSEGTSYTF.

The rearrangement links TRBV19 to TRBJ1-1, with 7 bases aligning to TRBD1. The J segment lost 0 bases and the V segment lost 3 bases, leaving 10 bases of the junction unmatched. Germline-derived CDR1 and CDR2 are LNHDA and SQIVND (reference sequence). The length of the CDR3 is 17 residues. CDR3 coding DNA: TGTGCCAGTAGTATCGGGACAGTTGCCACCCTGAACACTGAAGCTTTCTTT. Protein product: CASSIGTVATLNTEAFF.

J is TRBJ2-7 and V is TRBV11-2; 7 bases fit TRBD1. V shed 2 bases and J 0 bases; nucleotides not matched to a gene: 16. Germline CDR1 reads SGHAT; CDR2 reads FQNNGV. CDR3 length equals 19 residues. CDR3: CASSLNSQRDRAISYEQYF. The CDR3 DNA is TGTGCCAGCAGCTTAAATTCCCAAAGGGACAGAGCTATCTCCTACGAGCAGTACTTC. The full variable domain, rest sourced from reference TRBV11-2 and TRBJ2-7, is EAGVAQSPRYKIIEKRQSVAFWCNPISGHATLYWYQQILGQGPKLLIQFQNNGVVDDSQLPKDRFSAERLKGVDSTLKIQPAKLEDSAVYLCASSLNSQRDRAISYEQYFGPGTRLTVT.

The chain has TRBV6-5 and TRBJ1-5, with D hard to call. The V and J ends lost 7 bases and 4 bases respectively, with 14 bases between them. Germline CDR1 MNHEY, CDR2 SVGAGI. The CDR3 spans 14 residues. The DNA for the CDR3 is TGTGCCAGCACCGAACTGGCGGGTAATCAGCCCCAGCATTTT. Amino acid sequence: CASTELAGNQPQHF.

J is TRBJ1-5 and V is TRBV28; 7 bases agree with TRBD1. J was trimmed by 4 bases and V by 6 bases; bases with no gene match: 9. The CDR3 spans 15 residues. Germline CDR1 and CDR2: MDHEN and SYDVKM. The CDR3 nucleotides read TGTGCCAGCAGGCGCAGGGACAGAGTAAATCAGCCCCAGCATTTT. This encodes CASRRRDRVNQPQHF.

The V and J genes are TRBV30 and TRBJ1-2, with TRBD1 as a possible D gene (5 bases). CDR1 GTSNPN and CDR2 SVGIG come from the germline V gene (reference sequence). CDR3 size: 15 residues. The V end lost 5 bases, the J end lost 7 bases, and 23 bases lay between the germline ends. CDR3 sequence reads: CAWDPLGRLGGGYTF. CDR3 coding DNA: TGTGCCTGGGACCCCCTGGGGAGGCTCGGGGGTGGCTACACCTTC.

The CDR3 sequence: CASSLAGGGAETQYF. The CDR3 bases are TGCGCCAGCAGCTTGGCTGGAGGGGGCGCGGAGACCCAGTACTTC. The chain combines TRBV5-1 with TRBJ2-5; perhaps TRBD1 as D (7 bases). The CDR3 covers 15 residues. Deletions cut 0 bases from V and 5 bases from J, with 14 bases between. Germline CDR1 is SGHRS and CDR2 is YFSETQ.

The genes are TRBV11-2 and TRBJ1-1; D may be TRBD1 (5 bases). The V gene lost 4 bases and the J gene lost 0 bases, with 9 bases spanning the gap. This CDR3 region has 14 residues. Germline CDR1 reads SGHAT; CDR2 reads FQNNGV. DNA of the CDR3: TGTGCCAGCAGCTCCGACAGATTGAACACTGAAGCTTTCTTT. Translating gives CASSSDRLNTEAFF. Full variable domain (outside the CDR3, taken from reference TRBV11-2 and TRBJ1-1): EAGVAQSPRYKIIEKRQSVAFWCNPISGHATLYWYQQILGQGPKLLIQFQNNGVVDDSQLPKDRFSAERLKGVDSTLKIQPAKLEDSAVYLCASSSDRLNTEAFFGQGTRLTVV.

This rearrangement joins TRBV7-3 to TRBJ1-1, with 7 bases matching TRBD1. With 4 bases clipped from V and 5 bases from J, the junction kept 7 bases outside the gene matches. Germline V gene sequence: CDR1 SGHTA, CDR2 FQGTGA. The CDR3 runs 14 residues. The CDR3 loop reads CASSSTQGETEAFF. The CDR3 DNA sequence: TGTGCCAGCAGCTCGACCCAGGGGGAAACTGAAGCTTTCTTT.

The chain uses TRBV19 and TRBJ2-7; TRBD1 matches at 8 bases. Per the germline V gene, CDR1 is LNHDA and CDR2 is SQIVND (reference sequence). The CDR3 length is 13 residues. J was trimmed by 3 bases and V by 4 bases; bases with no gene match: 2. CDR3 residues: CASSTGQGYEQYF. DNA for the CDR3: TGTGCCAGTAGTACCGGACAGGGCTACGAGCAGTACTTC. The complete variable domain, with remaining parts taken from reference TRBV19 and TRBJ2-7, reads DGGITQSPKYLFRKEGQNVTLSCEQNLNHDAMYWYRQDPGQGLRLIYYSQIVNDFQKGDIAEGYSVSREKKESFPLTVTSAQKNPTAFYLCASSTGQGYEQYFGPGTRLTVT.

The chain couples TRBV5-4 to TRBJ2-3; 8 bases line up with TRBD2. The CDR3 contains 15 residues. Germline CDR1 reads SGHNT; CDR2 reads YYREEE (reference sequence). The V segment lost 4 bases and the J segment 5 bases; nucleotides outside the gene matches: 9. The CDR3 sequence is CASSLWAGGRDTQYF. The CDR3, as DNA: TGTGCCAGCAGCCTTTGGGCGGGGGGAAGAGATACGCAGTATTTT. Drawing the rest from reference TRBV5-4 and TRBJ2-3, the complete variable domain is ETGVTQSPTHLIKTRGQQVTLRCSSQSGHNTVSWYQQALGQGPQFIFQYYREEENGRGNFPPRFSGLQFPNYSSELNVNALELDDSALYLCASSLWAGGRDTQYFGPGTRLTVL.

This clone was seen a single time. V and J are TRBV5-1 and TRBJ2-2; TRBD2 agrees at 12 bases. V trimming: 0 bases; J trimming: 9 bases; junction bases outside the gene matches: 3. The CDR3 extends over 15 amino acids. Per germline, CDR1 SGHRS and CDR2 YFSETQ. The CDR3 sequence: CASSLGTSGNRELFF. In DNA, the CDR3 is TGCGCCAGCAGCTTGGGGACTAGCGGGAATAGGGAGCTGTTTTTT.

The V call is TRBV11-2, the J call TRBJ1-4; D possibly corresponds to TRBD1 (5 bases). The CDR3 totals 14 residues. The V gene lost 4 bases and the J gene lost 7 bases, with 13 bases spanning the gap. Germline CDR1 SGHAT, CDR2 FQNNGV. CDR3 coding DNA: TGTGCCAGCAGCTCGCCGATTAGGGGTGAAAAACTGTTTTTT. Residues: CASSSPIRGEKLFF.

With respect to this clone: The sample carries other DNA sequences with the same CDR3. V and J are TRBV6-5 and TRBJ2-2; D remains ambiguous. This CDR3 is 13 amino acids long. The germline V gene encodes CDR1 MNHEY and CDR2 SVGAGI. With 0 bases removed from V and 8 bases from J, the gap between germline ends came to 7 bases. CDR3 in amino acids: CASSYSEAGELFF. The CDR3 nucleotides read TGTGCCAGCAGTTACTCTGAGGCGGGGGAGCTGTTTTTT.

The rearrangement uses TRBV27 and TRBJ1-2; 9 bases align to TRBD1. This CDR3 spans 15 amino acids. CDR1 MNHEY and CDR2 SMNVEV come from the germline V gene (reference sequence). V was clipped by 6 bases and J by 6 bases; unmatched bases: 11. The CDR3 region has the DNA TGTGCCAGCAGCCCCCGCTCCGGACAGGGGAATGGCTACACCTTC. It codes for CASSPRSGQGNGYTF.

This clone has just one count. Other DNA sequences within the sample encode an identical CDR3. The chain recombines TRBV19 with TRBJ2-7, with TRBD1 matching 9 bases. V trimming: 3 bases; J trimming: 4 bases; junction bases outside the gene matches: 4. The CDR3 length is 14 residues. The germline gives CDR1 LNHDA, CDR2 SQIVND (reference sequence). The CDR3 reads CASSITGGSYEQYF. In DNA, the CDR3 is TGTGCCAGTAGTATTACAGGGGGCTCTTACGAGCAGTACTTC.

The CDR3: CASSWQGTTEAFF. CDR3 nucleotides: TGTGCCAGCAGTTGGCAGGGGACGACTGAAGCTTTCTTT. V is TRBV6-5 and J is TRBJ1-1; tentative D call: TRBD1 (6 bases). The CDR3 loop spans 13 amino acids. V was cut by 4 bases and J by 5 bases, with 11 bases left in between. The germline V gene encodes CDR1 MNHEY and CDR2 SVGAGI.

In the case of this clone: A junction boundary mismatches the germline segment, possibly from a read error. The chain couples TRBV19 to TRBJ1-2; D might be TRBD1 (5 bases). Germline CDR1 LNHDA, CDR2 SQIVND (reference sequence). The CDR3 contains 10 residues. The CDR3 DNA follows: TGTGCCAGTAGCTCGGCGGGGGGTAACTTC. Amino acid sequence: CASSSAGGNF.

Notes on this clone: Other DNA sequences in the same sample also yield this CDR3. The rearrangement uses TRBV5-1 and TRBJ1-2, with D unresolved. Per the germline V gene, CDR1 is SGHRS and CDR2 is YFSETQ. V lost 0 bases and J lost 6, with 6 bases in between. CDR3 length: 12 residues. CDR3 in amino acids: CASSLVGDGYTF. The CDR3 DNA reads TGCGCCAGCAGCTTGGTGGGCGATGGCTACACCTTC.

CDR3 sequence (DNA): TGTGCCATCAGTGAAGGTAGACAGGGAGTGAACACTGAAGCTTTCTTT. This gives the protein CAISEGRQGVNTEAFF. The chain uses TRBV10-3 and TRBJ1-1; 7 nucleotides line up with TRBD1. The CDR3 has 16 residues. Germline V gives CDR1 ENHRY, CDR2 SYGVKD. The J segment lost 0 bases and the V segment lost 3 bases, leaving 7 bases of the junction unmatched.

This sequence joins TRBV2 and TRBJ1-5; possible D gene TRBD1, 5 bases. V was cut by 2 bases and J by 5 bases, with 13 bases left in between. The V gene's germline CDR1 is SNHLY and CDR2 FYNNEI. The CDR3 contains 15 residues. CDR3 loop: CASSEWGGVDQPQHF. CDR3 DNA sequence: TGTGCCAGCAGTGAATGGGGGGGAGTGGATCAGCCCCAGCATTTT.

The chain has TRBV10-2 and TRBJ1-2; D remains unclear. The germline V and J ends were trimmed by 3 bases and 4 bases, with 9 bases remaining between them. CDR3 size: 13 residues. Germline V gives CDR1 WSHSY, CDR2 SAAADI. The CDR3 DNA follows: TGCGCCAGCAGTGACGGGGAGGGCTATGGCTACACCTTC. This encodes CASSDGEGYGYTF.

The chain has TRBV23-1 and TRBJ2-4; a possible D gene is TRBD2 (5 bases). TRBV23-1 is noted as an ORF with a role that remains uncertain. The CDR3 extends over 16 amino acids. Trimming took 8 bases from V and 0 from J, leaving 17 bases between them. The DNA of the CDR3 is TGCGCCAGCGAGGGCAGCCTACCCTTAGCCAAAAACATTCAGTACTTC. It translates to CASEGSLPLAKNIQYF.